This is a list of T cell receptor beta chains from one sample in a study of blood T cell repertoires in COVID-19. Profiling relied on immunoSEQ multiplex PCR, and the TCRdb table lists in-frame clones only, not all of them. The sample consists of approximately 270,000 clones, roughly 85% of them appearing once. Input material: PBMCs or T cells enriched from blood (not recorded which). The source is a woman aged 25 to 39 who had recovered from COVID-19. Each CDR3 is given with its conserved first and last residue. Fields, in order: J gene, clone size, V gene, D gene, CDR3 DNA, CDR3 protein. D genes are given only for firm matches. A clone size is listed for some rows: how often the clone was seen (once, few, many), or a class if it is expanded.

J: TRBJ1-6; size: NA; V: TRBV7-2; D: NA; DNA: TGTGCCAGCAAAGTTGGGGGGTCGGGGAGATCACCCCTCCACTTT; CDR3: CASKVGGSGRSPLHF
J: TRBJ2-7; size: NA; V: TRBV3-1/TRBV3-2; D: TRBD2; DNA: TGTGCCAGCAGCCAGTACCTAGCGGGAGGGCTACCCTACGAGCAGTACTTC; CDR3: CASSQYLAGGLPYEQYF
J: TRBJ1-2; size: NA; V: TRBV10-2; D: TRBD1; DNA: TGCGCCAGCAGCGCGGATAGGGGGCGTTATGATGGCTACACCTTC; CDR3: CASSADRGRYDGYTF
J: TRBJ2-3; size: NA; V: TRBV2; D: TRBD2; DNA: TGTGCCAGCAGCTATGAGCGGGAGATACGTACGCAGTATTTT; CDR3: CASSYEREIRTQYF
J: TRBJ1-5; size: NA; V: TRBV15; D: NA; DNA: TGTGCCACCAGCAGAGACGGCAGGGTGTCGCATCAGCCCCAGCATTTT; CDR3: CATSRDGRVSHQPQHF
J: TRBJ1-2; size: NA; V: TRBV27; D: TRBD1; DNA: TGTGCCAGCAGTCCGGAATTCATCAGGGGGCTGGGGGGCTACACCTTC; CDR3: CASSPEFIRGLGGYTF
J: TRBJ1-2; size: NA; V: TRBV6-2/TRBV6-3; D: NA; DNA: TGTGCCAGCAGTTACGACTCGTATGGCTACACCTTC; CDR3: CASSYDSYGYTF
J: TRBJ2-1; size: NA; V: TRBV5-1; D: NA; DNA: TGCGCCAGCAGGGAACGGGATCTTCCAATCAATGAGCAGTTCTTC; CDR3: CASRERDLPINEQFF
J: TRBJ1-2; size: few; V: TRBV7-2; D: TRBD1; DNA: TGTGCCAGCAGCTTAGTCCGACAGGGAGGTGGCTACACCTTC; CDR3: CASSLVRQGGGYTF
J: TRBJ1-2; size: NA; V: TRBV10-3; D: NA; DNA: TGTGCCATCAGAAAGGTCGTGACAGAAGGCTACACCTTC; CDR3: CAIRKVVTEGYTF
J: TRBJ1-1; size: many; V: TRBV4-1; D: NA; DNA: TGCGCCACTAGAGACGGGAGACCTTCCATGAACACTGAAGCTTTCTTT; CDR3: CATRDGRPSMNTEAFF
J: TRBJ2-5; size: NA; V: TRBV7-9; D: NA; DNA: TGTGCCAGCAGCTTAATTTCAGGGGTCCAAGAGACCCAGTACTTC; CDR3: CASSLISGVQETQYF
J: TRBJ2-1; size: NA; V: TRBV4-2; D: TRBD2; DNA: TGTGCCAGCAGCCAACAAGGGAGGCTAGCGGGGATGAATGAGCAGTTCTTC; CDR3: CASSQQGRLAGMNEQFF
J: TRBJ2-7; size: NA; V: TRBV6-2/TRBV6-3; D: NA; DNA: TGTGCCAGCAGTTTCCCCATGCAGGCCCGGCGTACCTCCTACGAGCAGTACTTC; CDR3: CASSFPMQARRTSYEQYF
J: TRBJ2-3; size: NA; V: TRBV6-6; D: NA; DNA: TGTGCCAGCAGTTACTTTGGACTCACCACAGATACGCAGTATTTT; CDR3: CASSYFGLTTDTQYF
J: TRBJ1-6; size: NA; V: TRBV11-2; D: TRBD1; DNA: TGTGCCAGCACCCCATCCCGGACAGGATATACCTCAACGGCCCTCCACTTT; CDR3: CASTPSRTGYTSTALHF
J: TRBJ2-5; size: few; V: TRBV4-2; D: TRBD2; DNA: TGTGCCAGCAGCCAAGATTCGACTAGCGGGAGGTATCAAGAGACCCAGTACTTC; CDR3: CASSQDSTSGRYQETQYF
J: TRBJ2-1; size: NA; V: TRBV14; D: NA; DNA: TGTGCCAGCAGCCAAGAAGGGGCAGGGTACAATGAGCAGTTCTTC; CDR3: CASSQEGAGYNEQFF
J: TRBJ1-5; size: NA; V: TRBV30; D: NA; DNA: TGTGCCTGGAGTGTCCCCGGGGGAGGTTTACGGAATCAGCCCCAGCATTTT; CDR3: CAWSVPGGGLRNQPQHF
J: TRBJ1-2; size: NA; V: TRBV30; D: NA; DNA: TGTGCCTGGAGTCTAAGAGGACTTATCTACACCTTC; CDR3: CAWSLRGLIYTF
J: TRBJ2-2; size: NA; V: TRBV13; D: NA; DNA: TGTGCCAGCAGCTCCACAGGGCACGGGGAGCTGTTTTTT; CDR3: CASSSTGHGELFF
J: TRBJ2-4; size: NA; V: TRBV3-1/TRBV3-2; D: TRBD2; DNA: TGTGCCAGCAGCCATGAAGGACTAGCGGGGACGGACATTCAGTACTTC; CDR3: CASSHEGLAGTDIQYF
J: TRBJ1-2; size: NA; V: TRBV4-2; D: NA; DNA: TGTGCCAGCAGCTCAACCGGAGGGTTTAGGCGCTATGGCTACACCTTC; CDR3: CASSSTGGFRRYGYTF
J: TRBJ2-1; size: NA; V: TRBV6-4; D: NA; DNA: TGTGCCAGCAGTGTCACGGGCAATGAGCAGTTCTTC; CDR3: CASSVTGNEQFF
J: TRBJ1-1; size: once; V: TRBV5-1; D: TRBD1; DNA: TGCGCCAGCAGCCTGTGGACAGGGGGGACGGGCACTGAAGCTTTCTTT; CDR3: CASSLWTGGTGTEAFF
J: TRBJ1-6; size: once; V: TRBV7-8; D: NA; DNA: TGTGCCAGCAGCTTATCGGAGGGAGAACCCCTCCACTTT; CDR3: CASSLSEGEPLHF
J: TRBJ1-6; size: NA; V: TRBV27; D: NA; DNA: TGTGCCAGCAGTACGCGGATCTCCTATAATTCACCCCTCCACTTT; CDR3: CASSTRISYNSPLHF
J: TRBJ2-7; size: NA; V: TRBV28; D: TRBD1; DNA: TGTGCCAGCAGCCAGGACAGGGTGTCCTACGAGCAGTACTTC; CDR3: CASSQDRVSYEQYF
J: TRBJ1-1; size: NA; V: TRBV28; D: NA; DNA: TGTGCCAGCAGGGACCCGGGACAATCGACTGAAGCTTTCTTT; CDR3: CASRDPGQSTEAFF
J: TRBJ2-1; size: NA; V: TRBV7-7; D: NA; DNA: TGTGCCAGCAGCTTAGCGGGGGACAATGGGCAGTTCTTC; CDR3: CASSLAGDNGQFF
J: TRBJ2-7; size: NA; V: TRBV7-9; D: TRBD1; DNA: TGTGCCAGCAGCCTACCGGGACAGGGTTACGAGCAGTACTTC; CDR3: CASSLPGQGYEQYF
J: TRBJ2-5; size: NA; V: TRBV29-1; D: TRBD2; DNA: TGCAGCGTTGGAGGGACTAGCGGGGGGCCCCAAGAGACCCAGTACTTC; CDR3: CSVGGTSGGPQETQYF
J: TRBJ2-7; size: NA; V: TRBV27; D: NA; DNA: TGTGCCAGCAGTCAAACAGGATCCTACGAGCAGTACTTC; CDR3: CASSQTGSYEQYF
J: TRBJ2-5; size: NA; V: TRBV5-1; D: NA; DNA: TGCGCCAGCAGCTCGACCGGACAGCCAAGGTACCAAGAGACCCAGTACTTC; CDR3: CASSSTGQPRYQETQYF
J: TRBJ1-1; size: few; V: TRBV19; D: NA; DNA: TGTGCCAGTAGTACCCTCCAGACGGGGAAGGAAGCTTTCTTT; CDR3: CASSTLQTGKEAFF
J: TRBJ2-7; size: NA; V: TRBV19; D: TRBD1; DNA: TGTGCCACATCCCGGACAGGGGGCCCCTACGAGCAGTACTTC; CDR3: CATSRTGGPYEQYF
J: TRBJ2-5; size: NA; V: TRBV9; D: NA; DNA: TGTGCCAGCAGCGTAGCTTACGGGAAAGAGACCCAGTACTTC; CDR3: CASSVAYGKETQYF
J: TRBJ2-5; size: NA; V: TRBV28; D: TRBD1; DNA: TGTGCCAGCAGTTTGAGTTCAGGGGGAATTGGAGAGACCCAGTACTTC; CDR3: CASSLSSGGIGETQYF
J: TRBJ2-1; size: NA; V: TRBV2; D: TRBD1; DNA: TGTGCCACCAGGATGGACAGGGGGAATCACAATGAGCAGTTCTTC; CDR3: CATRMDRGNHNEQFF
J: TRBJ1-5; size: NA; V: TRBV21-1; D: NA; DNA: TGTGCCAGCATGGGGCAGGGCGGAGGCAATCAGCCCCAGCATTTT; CDR3: CASMGQGGGNQPQHF
J: TRBJ2-1; size: NA; V: TRBV24-1; D: NA; DNA: TGTGCCACCAGTGATCTTGAGCCTAGCCTGGGGGAGCAGTTCTTC; CDR3: CATSDLEPSLGEQFF
J: TRBJ2-7; size: NA; V: TRBV7-9; D: NA; DNA: TGTGCCAGCAGCCCACAACCTGGCGGCGAGCAGTACTTC; CDR3: CASSPQPGGEQYF